The rows below give T cell receptor beta chains drawn from one sample of a study of CD8+ T cells in alopecia areata. The protocol was immunoSEQ multiplex PCR, while the TCRdb copy is restricted to in-frame clones and leaves out a portion. The data hold over 150,000 clones, with around 50% observed a single time. The sequencing here drew on CD4+ T cells sorted from blood, taken at week 0. The receptors derive from a human donor with alopecia areata. Each CDR3 is given with its conserved first and last residue.

TRBV6-1	CASSEGGGVRQPQHF
TRBV29-1	CSVKGTGDRDSPLHF
TRBV29-1	CSAETVYGYTF
TRBV2	CASSGTGGYQPQHF
TRBV15	CATGGVRTDTQYF
TRBV5-1	CASSMRRSGYEQYF
TRBV29-1	CSVDWGGATETQYF
TRBV7-3	CASSPSRVLTDTQYF
TRBV25-1	CASSEVGGIIADTQYF
TRBV5-1	CASRQESSEQYF
TRBV9	CASSPGLGGAGEDTQYF
TRBV30	CAWRQSHYNSPLHF
TRBV19	CASSIGGWEQYF
TRBV11-3	CASSPRAHEQYF
TRBV28	CASSSDSPLHF